A single sample gave rise to the 11 T cell receptor beta chains below, sequenced in a study of siplizumab effects on memory and regulatory T cells. Sequencing was performed with immunoSEQ multiplex PCR; in TCRdb, only in-frame clones are kept and a portion is missing. Of around 100,000 clones detected, approximately 94% appear once; the ten largest clones hold less than 1.5%. Sequencing was carried out using non-Treg CD4+ T cells sorted from blood. The receptors derive from a human donor in good health.

The chain has TRBV21-1 and TRBJ1-2. TRBV21-1 is labeled a pseudogene. This CDR3 comprises 14 residues. CDR3 nucleotides: TGTGCCAGCAGCGAGCAGAAGACCGATTATGGCTACACCTTC. This sequence encodes CASSEQKTDYGYTF.

The V call is TRBV15, the J call TRBJ1-5; D remains ambiguous. Trimming cost V 0 bases and J 6 bases, with 6 bases left between them. Per germline, CDR1 LNHNV and CDR2 YYDKDF (reference sequence). The CDR3 has 13 residues. CDR3 DNA sequence: TGTGCCACCAGCAGAGATAAGGGTCAGCCCCAGCATTTT. Translating it yields CATSRDKGQPQHF.

The gene calls are TRBV28 and TRBJ2-7; D may be TRBD1 (6 bases). In germline, CDR1 is MDHEN, CDR2 SYDVKM. The ends were cut back, 6 bases at V and 3 bases at J, with 6 bases in the middle. The CDR3 is 11 amino acids. CDR3 loop: CASRGGYEQYF. DNA of the CDR3: TGTGCCAGCAGAGGGGGCTACGAGCAGTACTTC. Together with reference TRBV28 and TRBJ2-7, the CDR3 gives the full variable domain: DVKVTQSSRYLVKRTGEKVFLECVQDMDHENMFWYRQDPGLGLRLIYFSYDVKMKEKGDIPEGYSVSREKKERFSLILESASTNQTSMYLCASRGGYEQYFGPGTRLTVT.

This chain uses TRBV27 with TRBJ2-1, with D tentatively TRBD2 (6 bases). The CDR3 loop spans 16 amino acids. The germline CDR1 and CDR2 sequences are MNHEY and SMNVEV (reference sequence). V gave up 5 bases and J gave up 4 bases, with 18 bases separating them. CDR3 protein: CASSPRRASVYNEQFF. In DNA, the CDR3 is TGTGCCAGCAGTCCCCGCCGGGCTAGCGTATACAATGAGCAGTTCTTC.

The chain has TRBV6-8 and TRBJ2-4; TRBD2 agrees at 12 bases. Per the germline V gene, CDR1 is MNHGY and CDR2 is SAAAGT. This CDR3 has 18 amino acids. Trimming cost V 8 bases and J 0 bases; bases outside gene matches: 11. DNA of the CDR3: TGTGCCAGCCTGACTAGCGGGAGAGGTCATGTAGCCAAAAACATTCAGTACTTC. Translation: CASLTSGRGHVAKNIQYF.

The table lists this clone with a few counts. This sequence joins TRBV28 and TRBJ2-3, with a possible D match to TRBD1 (5 bases). Germline loops: CDR1 MDHEN, CDR2 SYDVKM. CDR3 length: 15 residues. V was cut by 4 bases and J by 6 bases, with 17 bases left in between. In DNA, the CDR3 is TGTGCCAGCAGTTATTCTGGGGCAGGGATGGATACGCAGTATTTT. Translation: CASSYSGAGMDTQYF.

The chain links TRBV28 to TRBJ1-5; D is possibly TRBD1 (6 bases). Trimming stripped 8 bases from V and 0 bases from J, with 11 bases between. In germline, CDR1 is MDHEN, CDR2 SYDVKM. This CDR3 is 14 amino acids long. DNA of the CDR3: TGTGCCAGCCAGGGGTCCTATAGCAATCAGCCCCAGCATTTT. Translated, it gives CASQGSYSNQPQHF.

The CDR3 loop reads CASSPDSGSYNEQFF. The CDR3 DNA reads TGTGCCAGCAGCCCGGATAGTGGCTCCTACAATGAGCAGTTCTTC. The chain joins TRBV7-3 to TRBJ2-1; no reliable D call. Germline V gives CDR1 SGHTA, CDR2 FQGTGA. The CDR3 has 15 residues. With 5 bases removed from V and 0 bases from J, the gap between germline ends came to 11 bases.

The rearrangement links TRBV19 to TRBJ2-1; TRBD2 matches at 12 bases. Germline V CDR1 and CDR2: LNHDA, SQIVND (reference sequence). This CDR3 has 15 residues. V shed 6 bases and J 11 bases; nucleotides not matched to a gene: 11. The CDR3, as DNA: TGTGCCAGTAGCCTAGGACTAGCGGGATCGAGGCAGCAGTTCTTC. Translated, it gives CASSLGLAGSRQQFF.

V gene TRBV4-1 combines with J gene TRBJ1-4; TRBD1 agrees at 9 bases. V shed 4 bases and J 4 bases; nucleotides not matched to a gene: 10. The CDR3 runs 17 residues. CDR1 and CDR2 (germline): MGHRA, YSYEKL. In DNA, the CDR3 is TGCGCCAGCAGCCGCCCACGGACAGGGGTGCTTAATGAAAAACTGTTTTTT. Protein sequence: CASSRPRTGVLNEKLFF.

The chain is built from TRBV11-2 and TRBJ2-5; TRBD1 aligns across 9 bases. Germline assignment: CDR1 SGHAT and CDR2 FQNNGV. Germline trimming cut 1 base from V and 6 bases from J; bases unmatched to any gene: 6. CDR3 length: 15 residues. The CDR3 nucleotides are TGTGCCAGCAGCTTAGCCGGGACAGGGTTCCAGACCCAGTACTTC. It specifies CASSLAGTGFQTQYF.